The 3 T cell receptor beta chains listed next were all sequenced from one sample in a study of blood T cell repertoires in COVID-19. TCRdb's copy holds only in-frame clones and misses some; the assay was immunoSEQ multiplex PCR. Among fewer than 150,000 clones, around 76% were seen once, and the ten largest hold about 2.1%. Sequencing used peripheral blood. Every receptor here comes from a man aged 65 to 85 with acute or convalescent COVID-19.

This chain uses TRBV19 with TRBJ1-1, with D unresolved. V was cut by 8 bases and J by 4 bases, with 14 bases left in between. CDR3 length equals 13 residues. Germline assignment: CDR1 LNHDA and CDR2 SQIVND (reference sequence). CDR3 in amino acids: CASGERPGTEAFF. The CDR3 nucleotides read TGTGCCAGTGGGGAGCGGCCTGGCACTGAAGCTTTCTTT.

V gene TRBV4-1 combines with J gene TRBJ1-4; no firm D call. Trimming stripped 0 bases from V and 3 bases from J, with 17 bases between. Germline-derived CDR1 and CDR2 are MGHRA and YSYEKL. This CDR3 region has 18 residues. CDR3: CASSQDRVNLVANEKLFF. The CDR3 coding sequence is TGCGCCAGCAGCCAAGATCGGGTAAACCTAGTGGCTAATGAAAAACTGTTTTTT.

The CDR3 loop is CASSRGGQGAGAEAFF. As DNA, the CDR3 is TGTGCCAGTAGTAGAGGAGGGCAGGGGGCTGGGGCTGAAGCTTTCTTT. The chain uses TRBV19 and TRBJ1-1; 8 bases agree with TRBD1. The CDR3 runs 16 residues. V gave up 4 bases and J gave up 6 bases; unmatched junction bases: 13. CDR1 and CDR2 from the germline V gene are LNHDA and SQIVND (reference sequence).